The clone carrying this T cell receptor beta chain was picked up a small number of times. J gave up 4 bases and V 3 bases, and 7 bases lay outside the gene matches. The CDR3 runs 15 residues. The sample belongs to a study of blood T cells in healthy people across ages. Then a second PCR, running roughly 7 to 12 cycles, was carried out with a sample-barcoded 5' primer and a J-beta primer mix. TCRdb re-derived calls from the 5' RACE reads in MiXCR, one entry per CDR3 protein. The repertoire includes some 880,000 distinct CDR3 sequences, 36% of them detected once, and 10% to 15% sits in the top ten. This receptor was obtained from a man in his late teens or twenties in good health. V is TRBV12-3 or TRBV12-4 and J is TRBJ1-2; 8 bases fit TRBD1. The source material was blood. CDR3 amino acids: CASSFPAGGLYGYTF. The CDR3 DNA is TGTGCCAGCAGTTTCCCGGCAGGGGGCCTCTATGGCTACACCTTC.